The clone carrying this T cell receptor beta chain was recorded once. Other DNA sequences within the sample encode an identical CDR3. The data belong to a study of blood T cell repertoires in COVID-19. Study background: Material from acute and convalescent COVID-19 was sourced from the United States, Italy and Spain.

The CDR3 has 13 residues. Trimming shortened V by 0 bases and J by 5 bases, and 8 bases separated the two germline ends. Germline V gives CDR1 SGDLS, CDR2 YYNGEE. Original processing methods: Amplification from reference gene primers served as the basis for estimated nucleated cell counts. Here immunoSEQ multiplex PCR was the method, and the copy in TCRdb shows in-frame clones only, minus some. The V and J calls and clone size come from that table; D and trimming were worked out from the DNA. This repertoire shows tens of thousands of clones, around nine tenths found once; its top ten account for roughly 5.1%.

This receptor was identified in a man aged 35 to 55 with acute or convalescent COVID-19. The material sequenced was peripheral blood. This chain uses TRBV9 with TRBJ2-5; TRBD2 is a possible D gene (6 bases). The CDR3 is CASSVAGGETQYF. The CDR3 DNA is TGTGCCAGCAGCGTAGCCGGGGGTGAGACCCAGTACTTC. Full variable domain (missing parts from reference TRBV9 and TRBJ2-5): DSGVTQTPKHLITATGQRVTLRCSPRSGDLSVYWYQQSLDQGLQFLIQYYNGEERAKGNILERFSAQQFPDLHSELNLSSLELGDSALYFCASSVAGGETQYFGPGTRLLVL.